Each of the 32 T cell receptor beta chains below was sequenced from the same sample in a study of CXCR3-negative and CXCR3-positive naive CD8 T cells. Study-wide results and caveats: CXCR3-positive naive cells had TRB CDR3s that were more hydrophobic than CXCR3-negative naive cells had.

What these receptors recognize is not known. 5' RACE with UMI labels generated the TRB cDNA libraries. After re-calling the 5' RACE reads, TCRdb lists one entry per CDR3 protein, DNA absent. The ten top clones account for approximately 0.37%, within a sample of approximately 100,000 distinct CDR3 sequences. Sequenced: naive CXCR3+ CD8+ T cells from blood. Subset: CD45RO-CCR7+CD27+CD95- naive CD8+ T cells expressing CXCR3 (TNR3+). The source of these receptors is a human donor in good health. Some clones in this sample may be carry-over from other donors' samples.

The chain carries TRBV6-5 and TRBJ2-7. Germline CDR1 MNHEY, CDR2 SVGAGI. The CDR3 covers 13 residues. CDR3 loop: CASSYLEAYEQYF.

The chain employs TRBV12-3 or TRBV12-4 and TRBJ2-1; TCRdb's D gene call, TRBD1, goes unchecked for lack of DNA. The CDR3 has 13 residues. CDR3 loop: CASSLGGHNEQFF.

The chain has TRBV28 and TRBJ2-7; TCRdb indicates TRBD1, and absent DNA this call remains unverified. CDR1 is MDHEN, CDR2 SYDVKM, per germline. This CDR3 has 14 residues. Here the CDR3 reads CASSSDSFSYEQYF. The whole variable domain, filled in from reference TRBV28 and TRBJ2-7, reads DVKVTQSSRYLVKRTGEKVFLECVQDMDHENMFWYRQDPGLGLRLIYFSYDVKMKEKGDIPEGYSVSREKKERFSLILESASTNQTSMYLCASSSDSFSYEQYFGPGTRLTVT.

V and J are TRBV7-6 and TRBJ2-3. The CDR3 is 13 residues long. The germline V gene has CDR1 SGHVS and CDR2 FNYEAQ. The CDR3 reads CASSSFSTDTQYF.

This chain links TRBV7-7 with TRBJ2-5; no DNA is available, so the TRBD2 call from TCRdb remains unchecked. Germline CDR1 and CDR2: SSHAT and FNYEAQ (reference sequence). CDR3 size: 15 residues. This chain's CDR3 is CASSSRLGVLETQYF. The variable domain in full, completed from reference TRBV7-7 and TRBJ2-5, reads GAGVSQSPRYKVTKRGQDVTLRCDPISSHATLYWYQQALGQGPEFLTYFNYEAQPDKSGLPSDRFSAERPEGSISTLTIQRTEQRDSAMYRCASSSRLGVLETQYFGPGTRLLVL.

The chain employs TRBV27 and TRBJ2-1; lacking DNA, the TRBD2 call made by TCRdb goes unchecked. The CDR3 is 16 amino acids. The germline V gene has CDR1 MNHEY and CDR2 SMNVEV (reference sequence). This CDR3 is CASGAQRAGEGYEQFF.

V is TRBV20-1 and J is TRBJ2-1. Germline V gene lookup returns CDR1 DFQATT and CDR2 SNEGSKA (reference sequence). The CDR3 spans 14 residues. The CDR3 here is CSARDLAFYNEQFF.

The chain has TRBV30 and TRBJ2-1. The CDR3 loop spans 11 amino acids. Germline CDR1 reads GTSNPN; CDR2 reads SVGIG (reference sequence). The CDR3 loop is CAWSGGNEQFF.

The chain employs TRBV12-5 and TRBJ2-7; the D call from TCRdb, TRBD1, cannot be confirmed without DNA. Per germline, CDR1 LGHNT and CDR2 FRNRAP. The CDR3 contains 13 residues. The CDR3 here is CASGTATGWEQYF.

V usage is TRBV7-9 and J usage is TRBJ2-1; absent DNA, TCRdb's TRBD2 call cannot be checked. CDR1 and CDR2 from the germline V gene are SEHNR and FQNEAQ (reference sequence). This CDR3 has 15 amino acids. CDR3: CASSLAGSSGNEQFF.

The chain is built from TRBV7-2 and TRBJ1-5; the TRBD1 assignment by TCRdb is unverifiable without DNA. The CDR3 length is 13 residues. Germline V CDR1 and CDR2: SGHTA, FQGNSA. The CDR3 loop reads CASSQIPGQPQHF.

The chain combines TRBV29-1 with TRBJ1-2. Germline V gives CDR1 SQVTM, CDR2 ANQGSEA. The CDR3 consists of 12 residues. The CDR3 here is CSASDGFYGYTF.

The J gene is TRBJ1-1, the V gene TRBV6-2 or TRBV6-3. The CDR3 sequence is 13 residues long. Germline V gene sequence: CDR1 MNHEY, CDR2 SVGEGT. The CDR3 sequence: CASMNDLGREAFF.

V is TRBV29-1 and J is TRBJ2-2. The CDR3 loop spans 11 amino acids. CDR1 SQVTM and CDR2 ANQGSEA come from the germline V gene. The CDR3 loop reads CSVLRAGELFF.

The CDR3 protein is CASSQGPGQPNAPGNTIYF. The V gene is TRBV14, the J gene TRBJ1-3; checking the TCRdb D call of TRBD1 is not possible without DNA. Germline V gene data show CDR1 as SGHDN and CDR2 as FVKESK. The CDR3 runs to 19 residues.

The chain has TRBV5-5 and TRBJ2-1; TCRdb returns TRBD2, unconfirmable since there is no DNA. The CDR3 is 17 amino acids. CDR1 is SGHKS, CDR2 YYEKEE, per germline (reference sequence). CDR3: CASSRPKGLAEYNEQFF.

The V call is TRBV5-1, the J call TRBJ2-7; TCRdb gives TRBD1 as the D gene, but with no DNA this cannot be confirmed. The CDR3 is 13 residues long. The germline V gene has CDR1 SGHRS and CDR2 YFSETQ. This CDR3 is CASRRDENYEQYF.

This CDR3 is CSVIAGTRSYEQYF. V gene TRBV29-1 combines with J gene TRBJ2-7; TCRdb lists TRBD2, though no DNA is available to test this call. This CDR3 has 14 residues. Germline V gene lookup returns CDR1 SQVTM and CDR2 ANQGSEA.

The CDR3 here is CASSLAPHLAPDYPGELFF. This chain uses TRBV7-2 with TRBJ2-2; the D call from TCRdb, TRBD2, cannot be confirmed without DNA. This CDR3 region has 19 residues. The germline V gene has CDR1 SGHTA and CDR2 FQGNSA.

V usage is TRBV29-1 and J usage is TRBJ1-2. Germline V lookup: CDR1 SQVTM, CDR2 ANQGSEA. This CDR3 has 12 residues. CDR3 in amino acids: CSVEDTSPGYTF.

This CDR3 reads CASSSPWTDTGELFF. The chain couples TRBV7-9 to TRBJ2-2. CDR1 is SEHNR and CDR2 is FQNEAQ in the germline V gene (reference sequence). CDR3 length: 15 residues. The full variable domain, with the rest looked up from reference TRBV7-9 and TRBJ2-2, is DTGVSQNPRHKITKRGQNVTFRCDPISEHNRLYWYRQTLGQGPEFLTYFQNEAQLEKSRLLSDRFSAERPKGSFSTLEIQRTEQGDSAMYLCASSSPWTDTGELFFGEGSRLTVL.

The rearrangement links TRBV18 to TRBJ2-4. Germline V lookup: CDR1 KGHSH, CDR2 LQKENI. The CDR3 is 17 amino acids. The CDR3 region is CASSPPEGPLAKNIQYF.

V usage is TRBV4-1 and J usage is TRBJ2-1; TCRdb's D gene call, TRBD1, goes unchecked for lack of DNA. The V gene's germline CDR1 is MGHRA and CDR2 YSYEKL. This CDR3 has 13 amino acids. The CDR3 sequence is CASSQDWTGEPFF.

The rearrangement links TRBV7-2 to TRBJ2-2. The CDR3 extends over 14 amino acids. The germline gives CDR1 SGHTA, CDR2 FQGNSA. The CDR3 is CASSLTRDTGELFF.

The V gene is TRBV9, the J gene TRBJ2-1; with no DNA, the TCRdb D assignment of TRBD2 cannot be verified. There are 17 residues in the CDR3. The germline V gene has CDR1 SGDLS and CDR2 YYNGEE. This CDR3 reads CASSSRTSRSSYNEQFF.

The chain uses TRBV18 and TRBJ1-1. The CDR3 sequence is 13 residues long. CDR1 is KGHSH, CDR2 LQKENI, per germline. CDR3 amino acids: CASSPTDTTEAFF.

The chain combines TRBV7-9 with TRBJ2-1; checking the TCRdb D call of TRBD2 is not possible without DNA. The CDR3 spans 17 residues. CDR1 is SEHNR and CDR2 is FQNEAQ in the germline V gene (reference sequence). The CDR3 is CASSSNRLAREYNEQFF.

J is TRBJ1-1 and V is TRBV7-9; TCRdb calls TRBD1, which cannot be checked without DNA. CDR1 is SEHNR and CDR2 is FQNEAQ in the germline V gene (reference sequence). The CDR3 is made up of 15 amino acids. The CDR3 loop reads CASSAPAPGVTEAFF.

This chain uses TRBV30 with TRBJ1-4; TCRdb designates TRBD1, a call that cannot be tested without DNA. The germline CDR1 and CDR2 sequences are GTSNPN and SVGIG (reference sequence). CDR3 length: 13 residues. The CDR3 sequence is CAWRDRADEKLFF.

The genes are TRBV11-3 and TRBJ2-5; TCRdb reports TRBD1, a call that lacks DNA to check it against. The length of the CDR3 is 12 residues. Germline values: CDR1 SGHNT, CDR2 YENEEA. CDR3 region: CASRRTGETQYF.

V gene TRBV7-6 combines with J gene TRBJ1-2; TCRdb reports TRBD1, a call that lacks DNA to check it against. The CDR3 length is 14 residues. CDR1 and CDR2 (germline): SGHVS, FNYEAQ. CDR3 amino acids: CASSPGTAEDGYTF.

This sequence joins TRBV27 and TRBJ2-4; TCRdb's D call of TRBD1 is untestable without DNA. Germline loops: CDR1 MNHEY, CDR2 SMNVEV (reference sequence). The length of the CDR3 is 14 residues. The CDR3 sequence is CASSLVQGENIQYF.